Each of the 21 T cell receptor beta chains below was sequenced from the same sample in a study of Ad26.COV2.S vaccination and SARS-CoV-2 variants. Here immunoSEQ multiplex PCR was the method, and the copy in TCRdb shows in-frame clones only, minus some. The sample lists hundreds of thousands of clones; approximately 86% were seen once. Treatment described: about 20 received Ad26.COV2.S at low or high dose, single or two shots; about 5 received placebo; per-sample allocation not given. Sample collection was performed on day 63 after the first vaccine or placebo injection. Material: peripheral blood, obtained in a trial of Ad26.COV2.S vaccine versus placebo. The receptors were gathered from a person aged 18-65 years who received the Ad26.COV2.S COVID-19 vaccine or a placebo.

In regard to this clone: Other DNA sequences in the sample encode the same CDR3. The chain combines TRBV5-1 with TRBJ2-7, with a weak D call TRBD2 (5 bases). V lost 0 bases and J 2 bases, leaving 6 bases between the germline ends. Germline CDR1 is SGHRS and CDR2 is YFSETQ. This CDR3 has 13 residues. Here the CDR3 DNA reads TGCGCCAGCAGCTTGGCGGGGACCTACGAGCAGTACTTC. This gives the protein CASSLAGTYEQYF.

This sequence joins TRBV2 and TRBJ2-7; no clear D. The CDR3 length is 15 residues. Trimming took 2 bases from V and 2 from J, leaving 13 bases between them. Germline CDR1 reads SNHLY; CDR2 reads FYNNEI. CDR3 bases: TGTGCCAGCAGTGAATCCCCCCAAACCACCTACGAGCAGTACTTC. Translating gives CASSESPQTTYEQYF. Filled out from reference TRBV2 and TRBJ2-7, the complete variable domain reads EPEVTQTPSHQVTQMGQEVILRCVPISNHLYFYWYRQILGQKVEFLVSFYNNEISEKSEIFDDQFSVERPDGSNFTLKIRSTKLEDSAMYFCASSESPQTTYEQYFGPGTRLTVT.

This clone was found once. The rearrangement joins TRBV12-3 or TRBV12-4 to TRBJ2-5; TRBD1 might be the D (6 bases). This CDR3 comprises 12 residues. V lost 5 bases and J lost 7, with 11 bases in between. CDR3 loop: CASSTSTGTQYF. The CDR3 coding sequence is TGTGCCAGCAGTACCTCGACAGGGACCCAGTACTTC.

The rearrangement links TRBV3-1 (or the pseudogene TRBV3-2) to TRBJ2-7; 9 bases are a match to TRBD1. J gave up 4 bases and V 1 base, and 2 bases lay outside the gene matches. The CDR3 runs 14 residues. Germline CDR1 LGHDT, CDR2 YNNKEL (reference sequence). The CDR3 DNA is TGTGCCAGCAGCCAAGCGGGACAGGGTTACGAGCAGTACTTC. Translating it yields CASSQAGQGYEQYF.

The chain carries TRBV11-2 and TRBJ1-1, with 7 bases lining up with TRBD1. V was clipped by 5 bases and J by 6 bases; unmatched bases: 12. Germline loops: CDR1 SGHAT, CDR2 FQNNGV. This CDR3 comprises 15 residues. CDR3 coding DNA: TGTGCCAGCAGCCCCAGTGGCAGGGGGAGCTCTGAAGCTTTCTTT. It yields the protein CASSPSGRGSSEAFF. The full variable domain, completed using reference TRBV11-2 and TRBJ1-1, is EAGVAQSPRYKIIEKRQSVAFWCNPISGHATLYWYQQILGQGPKLLIQFQNNGVVDDSQLPKDRFSAERLKGVDSTLKIQPAKLEDSAVYLCASSPSGRGSSEAFFGQGTRLTVV.

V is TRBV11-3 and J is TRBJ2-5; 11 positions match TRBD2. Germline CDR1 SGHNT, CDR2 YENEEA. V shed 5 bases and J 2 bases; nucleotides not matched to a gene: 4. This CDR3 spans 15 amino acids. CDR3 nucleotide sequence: TGTGCCAGCAGCGATGGGACTAGCGGACAAGAGACCCAGTACTTC. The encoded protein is CASSDGTSGQETQYF.

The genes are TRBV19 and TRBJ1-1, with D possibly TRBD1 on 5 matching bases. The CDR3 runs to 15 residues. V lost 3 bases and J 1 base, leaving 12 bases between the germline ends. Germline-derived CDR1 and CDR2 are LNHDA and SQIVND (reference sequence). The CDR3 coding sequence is TGTGCCAGTAGTATTGTGAGACAGCAGAACACTGAAGCTTTCTTT. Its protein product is CASSIVRQQNTEAFF.

CDR3 DNA sequence: TGTGCCAGCAGCTTGAGAACAGATACGCAGTATTTT. Its translation: CASSLRTDTQYF. The chain links TRBV5-4 to TRBJ2-3; no clear D. V lost 1 base, J lost 3 bases, and 3 bases lay in between. The germline V gene has CDR1 SGHNT and CDR2 YYREEE (reference sequence). This CDR3 is 12 amino acids long.

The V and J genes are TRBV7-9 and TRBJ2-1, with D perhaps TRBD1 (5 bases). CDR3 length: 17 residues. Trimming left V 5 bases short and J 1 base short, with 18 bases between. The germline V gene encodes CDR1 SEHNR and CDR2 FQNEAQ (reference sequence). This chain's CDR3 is CASSPPQGIRSYNEQFF. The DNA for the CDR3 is TGTGCCAGCAGCCCCCCCCAGGGAATCCGGTCCTACAATGAGCAGTTCTTC.

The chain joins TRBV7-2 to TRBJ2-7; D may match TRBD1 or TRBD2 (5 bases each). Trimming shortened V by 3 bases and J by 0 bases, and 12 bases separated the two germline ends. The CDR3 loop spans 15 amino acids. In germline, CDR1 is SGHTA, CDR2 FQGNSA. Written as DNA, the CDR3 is TGTGCCAGCAGCTTGGGACCGTCGAGCTCCTACGAGCAGTACTTC. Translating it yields CASSLGPSSSYEQYF.

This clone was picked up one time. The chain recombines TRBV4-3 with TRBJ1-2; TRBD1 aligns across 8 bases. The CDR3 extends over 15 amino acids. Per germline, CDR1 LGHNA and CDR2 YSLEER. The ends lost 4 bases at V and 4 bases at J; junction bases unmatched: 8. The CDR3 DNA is TGCGCCAGCAGCCCGGGCCCAACAGGGGGCTATGGCTACACCTTC. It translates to CASSPGPTGGYGYTF.

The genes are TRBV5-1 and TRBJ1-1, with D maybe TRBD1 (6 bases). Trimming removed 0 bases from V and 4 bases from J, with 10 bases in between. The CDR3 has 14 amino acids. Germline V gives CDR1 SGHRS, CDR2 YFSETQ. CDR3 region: CASSLVGGFTEAFF. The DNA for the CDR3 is TGCGCCAGCAGCTTGGTGGGGGGCTTCACTGAAGCTTTCTTT. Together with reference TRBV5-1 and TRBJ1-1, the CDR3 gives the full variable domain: KAGVTQTPRYLIKTRGQQVTLSCSPISGHRSVSWYQQTPGQGLQFLFEYFSETQRNKGNFPGRFSGRQFSNSRSEMNVSTLELGDSALYLCASSLVGGFTEAFFGQGTRLTVV.

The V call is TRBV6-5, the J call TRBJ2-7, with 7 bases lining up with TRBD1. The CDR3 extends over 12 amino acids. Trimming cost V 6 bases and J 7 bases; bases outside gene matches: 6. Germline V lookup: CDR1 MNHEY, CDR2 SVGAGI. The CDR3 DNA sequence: TGTGCCAGCAGCCCACAGGGGTGGGAGCAGTACTTC. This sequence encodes CASSPQGWEQYF.

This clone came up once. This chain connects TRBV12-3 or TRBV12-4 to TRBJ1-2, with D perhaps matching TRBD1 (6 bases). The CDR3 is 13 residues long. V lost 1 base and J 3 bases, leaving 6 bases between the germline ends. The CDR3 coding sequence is TGTGCCAGCAGTTTAGACAGGGACTATGGCTACACCTTC. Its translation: CASSLDRDYGYTF.

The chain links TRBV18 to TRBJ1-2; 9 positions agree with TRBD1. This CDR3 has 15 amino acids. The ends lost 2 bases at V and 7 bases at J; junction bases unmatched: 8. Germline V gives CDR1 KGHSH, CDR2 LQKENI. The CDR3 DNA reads TGTGCCAGCTCACCAGGTGGGACAGGGATTTTTGGCTACACCTTC. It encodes CASSPGGTGIFGYTF.

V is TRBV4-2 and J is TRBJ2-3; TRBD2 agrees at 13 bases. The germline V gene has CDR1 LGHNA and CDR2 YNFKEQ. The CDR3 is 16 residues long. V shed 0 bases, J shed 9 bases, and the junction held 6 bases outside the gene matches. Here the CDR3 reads CASSQDTSGGATTQYF. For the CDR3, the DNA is TGTGCCAGCAGCCAAGATACTAGCGGGGGGGCCACAACGCAGTATTTT.

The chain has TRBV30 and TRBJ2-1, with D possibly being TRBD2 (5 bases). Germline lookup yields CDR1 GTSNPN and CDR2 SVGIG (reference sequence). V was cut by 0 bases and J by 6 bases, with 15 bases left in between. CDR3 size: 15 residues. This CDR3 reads CAWSVRGRTSNEQFF. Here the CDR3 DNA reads TGTGCCTGGAGTGTACGCGGGCGGACCTCCAATGAGCAGTTCTTC.

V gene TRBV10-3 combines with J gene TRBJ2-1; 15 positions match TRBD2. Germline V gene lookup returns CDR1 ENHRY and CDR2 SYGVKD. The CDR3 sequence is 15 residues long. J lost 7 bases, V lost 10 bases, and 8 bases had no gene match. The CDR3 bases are TGTGCCACTCTCGGGACTAGCGGGAGGCGAAATGAGCAGTTCTTC. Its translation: CATLGTSGRRNEQFF.

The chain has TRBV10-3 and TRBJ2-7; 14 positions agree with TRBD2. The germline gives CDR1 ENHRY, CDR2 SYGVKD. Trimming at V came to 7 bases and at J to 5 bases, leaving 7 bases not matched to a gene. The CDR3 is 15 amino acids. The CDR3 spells CAIKEGLAGADEQYF. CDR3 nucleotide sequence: TGTGCCATCAAGGAGGGACTAGCGGGAGCGGACGAGCAGTACTTC.

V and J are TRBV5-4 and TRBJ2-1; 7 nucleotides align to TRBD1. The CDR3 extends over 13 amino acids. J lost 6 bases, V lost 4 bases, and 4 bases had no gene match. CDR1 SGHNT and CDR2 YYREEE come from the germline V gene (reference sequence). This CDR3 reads CASSPDRSNEQFF. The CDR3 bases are TGTGCCAGCAGCCCGGACAGGTCCAATGAGCAGTTCTTC.

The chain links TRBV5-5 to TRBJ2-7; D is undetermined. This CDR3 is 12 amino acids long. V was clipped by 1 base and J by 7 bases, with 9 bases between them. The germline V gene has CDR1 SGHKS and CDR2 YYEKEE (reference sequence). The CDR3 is CASSLHSQEQYF. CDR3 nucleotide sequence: TGTGCCAGCAGCTTGCACAGTCAAGAGCAGTACTTC.